These T cell receptor beta chains were read from a single sample in a study of radiation and T cells in renal cell carcinoma. The repertoire was sequenced with immunoSEQ multiplex PCR; TCRdb's copy has only in-frame clones and lacks some. The repertoire has tens of thousands of clones, less than 85% of them found once; the top ten carry 25% to 30%. The sequenced sample was blood, obtained from a patient whose treatment included radiotherapy and nephrectomy. These receptors all stem from a woman between 65 and 79 years old with renal cell carcinoma. Each CDR3 is given with its conserved first and last residue. The order of the fields is J gene, D gene, clone size, V gene, CDR3 protein, CDR3 DNA. A D gene is named only where the DNA matches it firmly. Expanded clones are given a class, and other clones once, few, many or no size at all.

j_call: TRBJ1-1
d_call: TRBD1
clone_size: -
v_call: TRBV7-2
cdr3_aa: CASSLGWTGGHTEAFF
cdr3_nt: TGTGCCAGCAGCCTAGGATGGACAGGGGGGCACACTGAAGCTTTCTTT

j_call: TRBJ2-5
d_call: TRBD2
clone_size: -
v_call: TRBV9
cdr3_aa: CASSAGTSGSSETQYF
cdr3_nt: TGTGCCAGCAGCGCAGGGACTAGCGGGAGTTCAGAGACCCAGTACTTC

j_call: TRBJ2-1
d_call: TRBD2
clone_size: -
v_call: TRBV19
cdr3_aa: CASKRGTSYNEQFF
cdr3_nt: TGTGCCAGTAAGCGGGGGACCTCCTACAATGAGCAGTTCTTC

j_call: TRBJ1-5
d_call: -
clone_size: -
v_call: TRBV7-9
cdr3_aa: CASSYYNQPQHF
cdr3_nt: TGTGCCAGCAGTTATTACAATCAGCCCCAGCATTTT

j_call: TRBJ1-1
d_call: -
clone_size: few
v_call: TRBV4-1
cdr3_aa: CASSQGLSRPEAFF
cdr3_nt: TGCGCCAGCAGCCAAGGACTGAGCCGTCCTGAAGCTTTCTTT

j_call: TRBJ1-5
d_call: -
clone_size: -
v_call: TRBV18
cdr3_aa: CASSPNGFSNQPQHF
cdr3_nt: TGTGCCAGCTCACCAAACGGGTTTAGCAATCAGCCCCAGCATTTT

j_call: TRBJ1-2
d_call: -
clone_size: few
v_call: TRBV9
cdr3_aa: CASSGRPGGYTF
cdr3_nt: TGTGCCAGCAGCGGAAGACCCGGAGGCTACACCTTC

j_call: TRBJ2-1
d_call: -
clone_size: -
v_call: TRBV7-3
cdr3_aa: CASSFGPNNEQFF
cdr3_nt: TGTGCCAGCAGCTTTGGACCTAACAATGAGCAGTTCTTC

j_call: TRBJ2-1
d_call: TRBD2
clone_size: -
v_call: TRBV4-2
cdr3_aa: CASSPLRAGGPQDNEQFF
cdr3_nt: TGTGCCAGCAGCCCCCTAAGAGCGGGAGGGCCCCAGGACAATGAGCAGTTCTTC

j_call: TRBJ1-6
d_call: -
clone_size: -
v_call: TRBV19
cdr3_aa: CASSLNNSPLHF
cdr3_nt: TGTGCCAGTAGTCTAAATAATTCACCCCTCCACTTT

j_call: TRBJ2-5
d_call: TRBD1
clone_size: -
v_call: TRBV9
cdr3_aa: CASSVTGEETQYF
cdr3_nt: TGTGCCAGCAGCGTAACAGGGGAAGAGACCCAGTACTTC

j_call: TRBJ2-3
d_call: -
clone_size: -
v_call: TRBV5-1
cdr3_aa: CASRRGDADTQYF
cdr3_nt: TGCGCCAGCAGAAGGGGCGACGCAGATACGCAGTATTTT

j_call: TRBJ2-1
d_call: TRBD2
clone_size: once
v_call: TRBV15
cdr3_aa: CATSKGQQLAVGYNEQFF
cdr3_nt: TGTGCCACCAGCAAGGGACAACAACTAGCGGTAGGCTACAATGAGCAGTTCTTC

j_call: TRBJ2-2
d_call: -
clone_size: -
v_call: TRBV29-1
cdr3_aa: CSVETRTTGNTGELFF
cdr3_nt: TGCAGCGTCGAAACCCGGACCACCGGGAACACCGGGGAGCTGTTTTTT

j_call: TRBJ1-1
d_call: -
clone_size: -
v_call: TRBV12-5
cdr3_aa: CASGLIQNTEAFF
cdr3_nt: TGTGCTAGTGGTTTGATCCAGAACACTGAAGCTTTCTTT

j_call: TRBJ2-5
d_call: -
clone_size: -
v_call: TRBV5-6
cdr3_aa: CASSLRIQETQYF
cdr3_nt: TGTGCCAGCAGCTTGAGGATCCAAGAGACCCAGTACTTC

j_call: TRBJ1-1
d_call: TRBD1
clone_size: -
v_call: TRBV6-6
cdr3_aa: CASSYPFATGRSEAFF
cdr3_nt: TGTGCCAGCAGTTACCCTTTCGCGACAGGGCGATCCGAAGCTTTCTTT

j_call: TRBJ2-3
d_call: TRBD2
clone_size: -
v_call: TRBV18
cdr3_aa: CASSPRGTSGGTDTQYF
cdr3_nt: TGTGCCAGCTCACCACGAGGTACTAGCGGGGGCACAGATACGCAGTATTTT